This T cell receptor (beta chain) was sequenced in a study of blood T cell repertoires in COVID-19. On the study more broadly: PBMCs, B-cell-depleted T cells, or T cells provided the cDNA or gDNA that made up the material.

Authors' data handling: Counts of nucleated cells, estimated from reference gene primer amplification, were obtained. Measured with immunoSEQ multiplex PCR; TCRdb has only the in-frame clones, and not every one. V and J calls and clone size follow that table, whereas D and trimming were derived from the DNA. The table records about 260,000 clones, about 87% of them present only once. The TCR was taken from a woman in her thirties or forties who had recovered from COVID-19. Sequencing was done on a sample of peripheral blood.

The CDR3 nucleotides are TGTGCCAGCAGCTTAGTAGCTAGCGGTTACAATGAGCAGTTCTTC. Translating it yields CASSLVASGYNEQFF. The V call is TRBV11-2, the J call TRBJ2-1; 7 bases match TRBD2. In germline, CDR1 is SGHAT, CDR2 FQNNGV. CDR3 size: 15 residues. Unmatched junction bases numbered 4, after V lost 1 base and J lost 4 bases.